This TCR beta chain was sequenced during a study of blood T cell repertoires in COVID-19. Study-wide context: COVID-19 samples, acute and convalescent, were from the United States, Italy and Spain. Sample material is recorded as cDNA or gDNA derived from T cells, B-cell-depleted T cells, or PBMCs.

In the authors' methods: Scientists estimated how many nucleated cells there were by amplifying reference gene primers. TCRdb keeps only in-frame clones here, not all; method: immunoSEQ multiplex PCR. The D gene and trimming were derived from the DNA, and the V and J assignments and clone size from that table. The data show fewer than 250,000 clones, 85% seen once. Regarding this clone: Other DNA sequences in the sample encode the same CDR3.

Seattle researchers signed up patients amid active infection and tracked them longitudinally. This receptor was identified in a man in his fifties or sixties with COVID-19, enrolled during active disease. Sample: peripheral blood.

The CDR3 spells CASSQRSEQYF. In nucleotides, the CDR3 is TGTGCCAGCAGCCAAAGGAGCGAGCAGTACTTC. V usage is TRBV3-1 (or the pseudogene TRBV3-2) and J usage is TRBJ2-7; D uncertain. Trimming took 2 bases from V and 6 from J, leaving 5 bases between them. The germline V gene has CDR1 LGHDT and CDR2 YNNKEL (reference sequence). The CDR3 runs 11 residues.